At least ten counts were recorded for the clone carrying this T cell receptor beta chain. Its target is unknown. The time point is: newly diagnosed GD, antithyroid drugs for less than 3 months. Extracted PBMC RNA gave rise to the TCR library. TCR beta libraries were built with iRepertoire HTBI primers and Arm-PCR of CDR3 regions. TCRdb reprocessed the multiplex PCR reads with MiXCR, giving one entry per CDR3 protein. The sample lists about 560,000 distinct CDR3 sequences; roughly a sixth were seen once. This entry is derived from a study of regulatory T cells in long-lasting Graves disease. Broader study findings: Patients with persistent disease shared some 2,900 public clonotypes, outpacing the approximately 870 shared by new patients. TCR diversity in persistent Graves' patients was below that of newly diagnosed ones.

The data were also submitted as part of a second study, on T cells in Graves' hyperthyroidism and ophthalmopathy. According to that study: Blood shared most expanded thyroid clonotypes above 0.001.

The sequencing used peripheral blood mononuclear cells (PBMCs), collected at new diagnosis, from a patient treated with antithyroid drugs. This clonotype originated in a man younger than 35 with Graves disease.

CDR3 loop: CASSLRLAGGDEQFF. The CDR3 nucleotides are TGTGCCAGCAGCCTCCGACTAGCGGGAGGCGATGAGCAGTTCTTC. The chain has TRBV5-5 and TRBJ2-1, with 13 bases matching TRBD2. The germline gives CDR1 SGHKS, CDR2 YYEKEE (reference sequence). The J segment lost 8 bases and the V segment lost 4 bases, leaving 6 bases of the junction unmatched. The CDR3 has 15 amino acids.